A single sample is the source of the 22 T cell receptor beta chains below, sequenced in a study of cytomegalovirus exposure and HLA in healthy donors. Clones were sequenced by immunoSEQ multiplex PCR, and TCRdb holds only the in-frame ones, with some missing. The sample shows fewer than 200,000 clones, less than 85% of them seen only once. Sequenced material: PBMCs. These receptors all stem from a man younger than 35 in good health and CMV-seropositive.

CDR3 nucleotide sequence: TGTGCCAGTATAGCAGGGACGGGTTCCTCGGGGGGGATGTTCTTC. Its translation is CASIAGTGSSGGMFF. This sequence joins TRBV19 and TRBJ2-1; TRBD2 matches 8 bases. The CDR3 contains 15 residues. V was clipped by 7 bases and J by 15 bases; unmatched bases: 20. Germline V gives CDR1 LNHDA, CDR2 SQIVND (reference sequence).

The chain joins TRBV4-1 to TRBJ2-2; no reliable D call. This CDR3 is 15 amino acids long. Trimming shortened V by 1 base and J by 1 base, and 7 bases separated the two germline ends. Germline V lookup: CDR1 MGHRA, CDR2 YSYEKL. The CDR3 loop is CASSQVTENTGELFF. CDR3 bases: TGCGCCAGCAGCCAAGTTACAGAGAACACCGGGGAGCTGTTTTTT.

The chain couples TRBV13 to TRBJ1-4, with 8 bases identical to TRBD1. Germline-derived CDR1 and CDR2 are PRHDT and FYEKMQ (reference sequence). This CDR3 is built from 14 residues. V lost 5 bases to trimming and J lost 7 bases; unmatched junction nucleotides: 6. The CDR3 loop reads CASSQGQGVEKLFF. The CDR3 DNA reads TGTGCCAGCAGCCAAGGACAGGGAGTTGAAAAACTGTTTTTT.

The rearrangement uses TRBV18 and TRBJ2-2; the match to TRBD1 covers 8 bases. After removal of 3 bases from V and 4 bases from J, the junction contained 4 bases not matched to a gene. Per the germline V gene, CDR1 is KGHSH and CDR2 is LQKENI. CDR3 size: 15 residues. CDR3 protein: CASSPWDRITGELFF. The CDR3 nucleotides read TGTGCCAGCTCACCTTGGGACAGGATCACCGGGGAGCTGTTTTTT. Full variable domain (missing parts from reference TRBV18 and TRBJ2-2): NAGVMQNPRHLVRRRGQEARLRCSPMKGHSHVYWYRQLPEEGLKFMVYLQKENIIDESGMPKERFSAEFPKEGPSILRIQQVVRGDSAAYFCASSPWDRITGELFFGEGSRLTVL.

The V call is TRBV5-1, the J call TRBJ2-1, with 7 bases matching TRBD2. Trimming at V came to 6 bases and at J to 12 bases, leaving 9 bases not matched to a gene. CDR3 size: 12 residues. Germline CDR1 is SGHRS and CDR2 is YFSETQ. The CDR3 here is CASIGNGRTQFF. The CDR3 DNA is TGCGCCAGCATAGGTAACGGGAGGACGCAGTTCTTC.

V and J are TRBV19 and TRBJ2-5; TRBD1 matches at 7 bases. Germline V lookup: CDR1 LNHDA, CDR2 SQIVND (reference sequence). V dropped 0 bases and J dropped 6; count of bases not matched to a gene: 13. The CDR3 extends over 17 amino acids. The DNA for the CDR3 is TGTGCCAGTAGTATAGACCCATTGACAGGGTCTATGAAGACCCAGTACTTC. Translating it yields CASSIDPLTGSMKTQYF.

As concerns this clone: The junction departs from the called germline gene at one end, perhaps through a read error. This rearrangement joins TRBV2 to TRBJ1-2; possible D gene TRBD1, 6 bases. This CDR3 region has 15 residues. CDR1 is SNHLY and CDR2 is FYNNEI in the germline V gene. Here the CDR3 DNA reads TGTGCCAGCAGTGCAGCGGGGGCAGCTAACTATGGCCACACCTTC. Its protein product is CASSAAGAANYGHTF.

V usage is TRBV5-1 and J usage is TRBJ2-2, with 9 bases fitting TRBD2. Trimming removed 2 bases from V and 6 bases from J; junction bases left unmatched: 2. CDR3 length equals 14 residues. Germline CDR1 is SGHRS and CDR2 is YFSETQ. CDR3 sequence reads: CASSFAGGPGELFF. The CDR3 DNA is TGCGCCAGCAGCTTCGCGGGGGGGCCCGGGGAGCTGTTTTTT.

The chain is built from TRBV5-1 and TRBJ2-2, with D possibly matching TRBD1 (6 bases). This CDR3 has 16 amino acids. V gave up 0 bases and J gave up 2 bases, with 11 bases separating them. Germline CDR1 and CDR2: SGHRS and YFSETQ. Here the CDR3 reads CASSLAGQINTGELFF. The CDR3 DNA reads TGCGCCAGCAGCTTGGCCGGACAGATAAACACCGGGGAGCTGTTTTTT.

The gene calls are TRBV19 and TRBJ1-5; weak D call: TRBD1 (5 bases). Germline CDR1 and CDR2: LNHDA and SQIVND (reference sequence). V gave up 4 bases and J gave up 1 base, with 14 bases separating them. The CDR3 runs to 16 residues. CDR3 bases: TGTGCCAGTAGTACCCACCACTCAGGGAGCAATCAGCCCCAGCATTTT. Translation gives CASSTHHSGSNQPQHF. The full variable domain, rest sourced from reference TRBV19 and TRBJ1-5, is DGGITQSPKYLFRKEGQNVTLSCEQNLNHDAMYWYRQDPGQGLRLIYYSQIVNDFQKGDIAEGYSVSREKKESFPLTVTSAQKNPTAFYLCASSTHHSGSNQPQHFGDGTRLSIL.

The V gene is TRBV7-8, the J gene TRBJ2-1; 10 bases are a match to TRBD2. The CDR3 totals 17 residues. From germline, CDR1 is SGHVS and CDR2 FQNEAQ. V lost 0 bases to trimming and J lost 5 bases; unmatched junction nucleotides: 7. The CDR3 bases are TGTGCCAGCAGCTTAGCCTCGGCACTAGCGGGACACAATGAGCAGTTCTTC. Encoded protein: CASSLASALAGHNEQFF.

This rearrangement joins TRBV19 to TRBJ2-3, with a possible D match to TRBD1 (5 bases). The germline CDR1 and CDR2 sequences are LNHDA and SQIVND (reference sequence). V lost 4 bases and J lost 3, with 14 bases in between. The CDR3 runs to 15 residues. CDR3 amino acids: CASSTGKLGTDTQYF. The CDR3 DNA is TGTGCCAGTAGTACAGGGAAGCTAGGGACAGATACGCAGTATTTT.

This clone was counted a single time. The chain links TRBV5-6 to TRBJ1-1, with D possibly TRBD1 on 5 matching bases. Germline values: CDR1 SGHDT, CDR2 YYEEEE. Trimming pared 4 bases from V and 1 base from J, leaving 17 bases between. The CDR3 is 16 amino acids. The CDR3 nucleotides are TGTGCCAGCAGCCGCCCACTGCCGACAGAGAACACTGAAGCTTTCTTT. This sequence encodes CASSRPLPTENTEAFF. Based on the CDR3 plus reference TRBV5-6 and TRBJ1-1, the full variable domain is DAGVTQSPTHLIKTRGQQVTLRCSPKSGHDTVSWYQQALGQGPQFIFQYYEEEERQRGNFPDRFSGHQFPNYSSELNVNALLLGDSALYLCASSRPLPTENTEAFFGQGTRLTVV.

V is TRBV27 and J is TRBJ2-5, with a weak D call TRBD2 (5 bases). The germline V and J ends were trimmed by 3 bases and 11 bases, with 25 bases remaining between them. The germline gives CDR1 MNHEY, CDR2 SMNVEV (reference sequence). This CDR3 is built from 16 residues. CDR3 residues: CASSLGVAPGSGEQYF. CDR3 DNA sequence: TGTGCCAGCAGTTTGGGTGTCGCCCCGGGGTCTGGGGAGCAGTACTTC.

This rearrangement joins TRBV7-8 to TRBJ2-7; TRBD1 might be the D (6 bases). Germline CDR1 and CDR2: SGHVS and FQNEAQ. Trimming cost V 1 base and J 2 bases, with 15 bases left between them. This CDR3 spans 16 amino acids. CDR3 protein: CASSLDTGHHTYEQYF. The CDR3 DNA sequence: TGTGCCAGCAGCTTAGATACGGGACACCACACCTACGAGCAGTACTTC.

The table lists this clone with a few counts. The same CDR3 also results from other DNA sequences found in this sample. This CDR3 is CASSETSGGPDTQYF. In DNA form, the CDR3 reads TGTGCCAGCAGTGAGACTAGCGGGGGCCCAGATACGCAGTATTTT. The V gene is TRBV6-1, the J gene TRBJ2-3, with TRBD2 matching 12 bases. CDR3 length: 15 amino acids. CDR1 and CDR2 from the germline V gene are MNHNS and SASEGT. V was clipped by 3 bases and J by 4 bases; unmatched bases: 2.

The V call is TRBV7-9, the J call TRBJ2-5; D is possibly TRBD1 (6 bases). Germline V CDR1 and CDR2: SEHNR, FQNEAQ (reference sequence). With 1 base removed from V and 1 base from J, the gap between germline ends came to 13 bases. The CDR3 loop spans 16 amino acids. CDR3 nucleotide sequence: TGTGCCAGCAGCTTAGGGACAGCCCTGCCCCAAGAGACCCAGTACTTC. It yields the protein CASSLGTALPQETQYF.

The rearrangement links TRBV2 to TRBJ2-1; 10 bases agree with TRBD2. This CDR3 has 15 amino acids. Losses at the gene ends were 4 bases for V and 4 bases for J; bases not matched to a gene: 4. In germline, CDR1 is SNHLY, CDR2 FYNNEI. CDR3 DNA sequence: TGTGCCAGCAGTGTAGGACTAGCGGAGTACAATGAGCAGTTCTTC. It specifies CASSVGLAEYNEQFF.

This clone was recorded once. The CDR3 bases are TGCAGCGTTCCGGGACAGGGTCAAGAGACCCAGTACTTC. Amino acids: CSVPGQGQETQYF. The V and J genes are TRBV29-1 and TRBJ2-5, with 9 bases lining up with TRBD1. CDR3 length equals 13 residues. Germline-derived CDR1 and CDR2 are SQVTM and ANQGSEA. V trimming: 5 bases; J trimming: 2 bases; junction bases outside the gene matches: 3. Full variable domain (remainder filled in from reference TRBV29-1 and TRBJ2-5): SAVISQKPSRDICQRGTSLTIQCQVDSQVTMMFWYRQQPGQSLTLIATANQGSEATYESGFVIDKFPISRPNLTFSTLTVSNMSPEDSSIYLCSVPGQGQETQYFGPGTRLLVL.

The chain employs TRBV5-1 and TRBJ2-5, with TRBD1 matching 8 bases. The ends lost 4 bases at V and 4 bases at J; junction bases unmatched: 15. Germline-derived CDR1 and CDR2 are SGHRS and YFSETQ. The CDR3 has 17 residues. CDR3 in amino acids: CASSTGLNRGVRETQYF. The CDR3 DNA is TGCGCCAGCAGCACTGGCCTGAACAGGGGGGTCCGAGAGACCCAGTACTTC.

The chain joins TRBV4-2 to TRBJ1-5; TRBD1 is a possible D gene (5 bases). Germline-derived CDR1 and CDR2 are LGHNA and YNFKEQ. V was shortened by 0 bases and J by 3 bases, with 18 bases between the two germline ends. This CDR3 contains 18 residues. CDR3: CASSQDSPGSGFNQPQHF. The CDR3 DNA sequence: TGTGCCAGCAGCCAAGATTCCCCAGGGTCCGGATTCAATCAGCCCCAGCATTTT.

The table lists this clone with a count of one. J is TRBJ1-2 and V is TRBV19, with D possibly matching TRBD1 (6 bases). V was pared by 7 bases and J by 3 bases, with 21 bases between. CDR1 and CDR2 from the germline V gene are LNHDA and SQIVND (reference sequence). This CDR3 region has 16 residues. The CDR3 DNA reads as TGTGCCAGTACCCGATCGATAGGGGGTGAAGACTATGGCTACACCTTC. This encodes CASTRSIGGEDYGYTF.